This T cell receptor beta chain came from a study of cytomegalovirus exposure and HLA in healthy donors. The V gene lost 4 bases and the J gene lost 6 bases, with 7 bases spanning the gap. This CDR3 contains 12 residues. From germline, CDR1 is SNHLY and CDR2 FYNNEI. For this clone: Its antigen is still unknown.

Overall study findings and caveats: Rates of TCR association differed by HLA locus in a later analysis, with DRB1 highest and HLA-C lowest.

Use of 60 Vbeta and 13 Jbeta primers characterized the PCR. Profiled with immunoSEQ multiplex PCR; TCRdb holds only in-frame clones, not every one. The sample has 130,000 to 150,000 clones, 9.4% seen once. The chain combines TRBV2 with TRBJ2-1; D gene uncertain. The clonotype comes from a male donor in good health and CMV-seronegative. Source material: PBMCs. For the CDR3, the DNA is TGTGCCAGCAGTGGTCGTTCCAATGAGCAGTTCTTC. It translates to CASSGRSNEQFF.